A single sample gave rise to the 32 T cell receptor beta chains below, sequenced in a study of identifying expanded T cells in peripheral blood (dated by TCRdb to between 2018 and 2021). Library preparation employed the immunoSEQ multiplex PCR assay. TCRdb carries this immuneACCESS record with in-frame sequences only. Its versions omit some clonotypes, under half of them owing to an unresolved V gene in the studies checked, with the rest unexplained. This sample gives 51,000 or so clones in total; roughly 82% of them show up just once. Of the sample, about 14% is held by the ten largest clones. Sequencing was performed on blood. All receptors derive from a person aged 18 to 70 in good health.

The V gene is TRBV28, the J gene TRBJ1-6, with TRBD1 matching 9 bases. The CDR3 spans 18 residues. V lost 6 bases, J lost 8 bases, and 17 bases stayed unmatched. Germline CDR1 reads MDHEN; CDR2 reads SYDVKM. The CDR3 here is CASRGQNRGRRVYSPLHF. In DNA form, the CDR3 reads TGTGCCAGCAGGGGTCAGAACAGGGGGCGCAGGGTTTATTCACCCCTCCACTTT. Full variable domain (rest looked up from reference TRBV28 and TRBJ1-6): DVKVTQSSRYLVKRTGEKVFLECVQDMDHENMFWYRQDPGLGLRLIYFSYDVKMKEKGDIPEGYSVSREKKERFSLILESASTNQTSMYLCASRGQNRGRRVYSPLHFGNGTRLTVT.

This chain joins TRBV6-1 and TRBJ2-7; maybe TRBD1 (6 bases). V lost 6 bases and J lost 2, with 11 bases in between. Germline-derived CDR1 and CDR2 are MNHNS and SASEGT. This CDR3 spans 13 amino acids. Written as DNA, the CDR3 is TGTGCCAGCAGACAGGGTAATCCCTACGAGCAGTACGTC. Its translation: CASRQGNPYEQYV.

CDR3 region: CASRFLTSGISDTQYF. The CDR3 DNA reads TGTGCCAGCAGATTCCTGACTAGCGGGATATCAGATACGCAGTATTTT. The chain couples TRBV6-6 to TRBJ2-3; 11 bases are shared with TRBD2. The V and J ends lost 6 bases and 4 bases, in that order; junction bases with no gene match: 9. The V gene's germline CDR1 is MNHNY and CDR2 SVGAGI (reference sequence). CDR3 length: 16 amino acids.

CDR3 residues: CASSLVLAGLDEQFF. The CDR3, as DNA: TGCGCCAGCAGCTTGGTGTTAGCGGGTTTGGATGAGCAGTTCTTC. V usage is TRBV5-1 and J usage is TRBJ2-1; 7 bases line up with TRBD2. Germline trimming cut 0 bases from V and 8 bases from J; bases unmatched to any gene: 8. CDR1 SGHRS and CDR2 YFSETQ come from the germline V gene. The CDR3 spans 15 residues.

The gene calls are TRBV11-3 and TRBJ2-2; D is unclear. CDR1 and CDR2 from the germline V gene are SGHNT and YENEEA. V was clipped by 3 bases and J by 2 bases, with 4 bases between them. The CDR3 length is 13 residues. CDR3 bases: TGTGCCAGCAGCTTTTTCAACACCGGGGAGCTGTTTTTT. This gives the protein CASSFFNTGELFF.

The CDR3 region is CASSHRSYEQYF. DNA of the CDR3: TGTGCCAGCAGCCACAGGTCCTACGAGCAGTACTTC. This chain uses TRBV7-3 with TRBJ2-7, with D possibly being TRBD1 (5 bases). Germline V gene lookup returns CDR1 SGHTA and CDR2 FQGTGA. The V gene lost 5 bases and the J gene lost 1 base, with 6 bases spanning the gap. The CDR3 length is 12 residues.

The V and J genes are TRBV11-3 and TRBJ2-6; D is uncertain. CDR3 size: 13 residues. Per germline, CDR1 SGHNT and CDR2 YENEEA. The V end was cut by 2 bases, the J end by 3 bases, with 2 bases between. CDR3: CASSLNGANVLTF. Here the CDR3 DNA reads TGTGCCAGCAGCTTAAATGGGGCCAACGTCCTGACTTTC.

This clone appeared a single time. This chain connects TRBV27 to TRBJ2-1; 13 positions agree with TRBD2. V was pared by 9 bases and J by 7 bases, with 6 bases of the junction left unmatched. Germline V lookup: CDR1 MNHEY, CDR2 SMNVEV (reference sequence). The length of the CDR3 is 14 residues. The CDR3 DNA reads TGTGCCAGTCGGACTAGCGGGAGTGTGAATGAGCAGTTCTTC. Protein: CASRTSGSVNEQFF.

This chain connects TRBV2 to TRBJ1-2, with no clear D. The CDR3 extends over 13 amino acids. V shed 6 bases and J shed 3 bases, with 11 bases lying between them. Germline CDR1 is SNHLY and CDR2 is FYNNEI. The CDR3 nucleotides read TGTGCCAGCAGCGGGTCCCTCTACTATGGCTACACCTTC. Translating gives CASSGSLYYGYTF.

The chain joins TRBV5-2 to TRBJ2-3; TRBD1, the table's D call, lacks a check against the DNA. TRBV5-2 is labeled a pseudogene. The CDR3 sequence is 13 residues long. The CDR3 nucleotides read TGTGCCAGCAGCCAGGGGAGCACAGATACGCAGTATTTT. Translation: CASSQGSTDTQYF.

The gene calls are TRBV7-3 and TRBJ2-1, with 8 positions matching TRBD2. V lost 3 bases and J lost 9; bases outside the gene matches: 10. Germline lookup yields CDR1 SGHTA and CDR2 FQGTGA. CDR3 length: 15 amino acids. CDR3 nucleotides: TGTGCCAGCAGCTTCAAGGCGGGGGGTTTTAGTGAGCAGTTCTTC. This sequence encodes CASSFKAGGFSEQFF.

The chain joins TRBV6-5 to TRBJ1-2, with unresolved D. This CDR3 has 13 amino acids. V was cut by 2 bases and J by 1 base, with 5 bases left in between. Germline V gene lookup returns CDR1 MNHEY and CDR2 SVGAGI. CDR3 nucleotides: TGTGCCAGCAGTTACGAGGTTAACTATGGCTACACCTTC. It translates to CASSYEVNYGYTF.

The J gene is TRBJ1-1, the V gene TRBV12-5; D gene uncertain. CDR1 and CDR2 from the germline V gene are LGHNT and FRNRAP. The ends were cut back, 0 bases at V and 8 bases at J, with 10 bases in the middle. The CDR3 runs 13 residues. The CDR3 reads CASGLVLTDEAFF. The CDR3 coding sequence is TGTGCTAGTGGTTTGGTACTGACGGACGAAGCTTTCTTT.

This chain links TRBV6-5 with TRBJ2-7, with D possibly being TRBD2 (5 bases). CDR1 is MNHEY, CDR2 SVGAGI, per germline. Trimming removed 6 bases at V and 6 bases at J, with 18 bases between. CDR3 length equals 14 residues. CDR3: CASRRADSLSEQYF. The CDR3 DNA follows: TGTGCCAGCAGAAGAGCGGACTCGCTCAGCGAGCAGTACTTC.

The V call is TRBV6-1, the J call TRBJ2-7; 9 bases fit TRBD2. The CDR3 contains 14 residues. V lost 6 bases, J lost 2 bases, and 5 bases stayed unmatched. Germline V lookup: CDR1 MNHNS, CDR2 SASEGT. CDR3 sequence reads: CASRTSGQAYEQYV. As DNA, the CDR3 is TGTGCCAGCAGGACTAGCGGCCAGGCCTACGAGCAGTACGTC.

This chain connects TRBV2 to TRBJ1-2, with 8 bases aligning to TRBD1. The CDR3 extends over 15 amino acids. The junction had 11 bases not matched to a gene; V was cut back by 6 bases and J by 5 bases. The germline V gene has CDR1 SNHLY and CDR2 FYNNEI. The CDR3 loop is CASSLSPGGEYGYTF. CDR3 DNA: TGTGCCAGCAGCTTATCCCCAGGGGGCGAGTATGGCTACACCTTC.

The gene calls are TRBV9 and TRBJ2-1; D may be TRBD1 (8 bases). Between the trimmed V and J ends, which lost 3 bases and 8 bases, there was a span of 21 bases. Germline values: CDR1 SGDLS, CDR2 YYNGEE. This CDR3 is 16 amino acids long. The CDR3 bases are TGTGCCAGCAGCGCGGGGGGAGGGACAGGACGGTATGAGCAGTTCTTC. The encoded protein is CASSAGGGTGRYEQFF.

The chain is built from TRBV5-1 and TRBJ2-5; no reliable D call. The CDR3 extends over 14 amino acids. CDR1 SGHRS and CDR2 YFSETQ come from the germline V gene. V shed 1 base and J shed 0 bases, with 7 bases lying between them. The CDR3 here is CASSLRPDQETQYF. The CDR3 nucleotides read TGCGCCAGCAGCTTGAGGCCGGACCAAGAGACCCAGTACTTC.

The CDR3 DNA sequence: TGTGCCAGTAGCCCTTTCTCGGGGAACATTCAGTACTTC. Its translation is CASSPFSGNIQYF. The chain has TRBV19 and TRBJ2-4; TRBD2 might be the D (5 bases). CDR1 is LNHDA and CDR2 is SQIVND in the germline V gene (reference sequence). The CDR3 is 13 amino acids. V lost 6 bases to trimming and J lost 7 bases, with 13 bases between them.

The V and J genes are TRBV7-2 and TRBJ1-2; perhaps TRBD1 as D (5 bases). Germline CDR1 is SGHTA and CDR2 is FQGNSA. CDR3 length: 16 amino acids. The V gene lost 7 bases and the J gene lost 8 bases, with 26 bases spanning the gap. The CDR3: CASNSPRDALRQGYTF. CDR3 in DNA: TGTGCCAGCAACTCACCCCGGGACGCCCTCCGACAAGGCTACACCTTC.

The genes are TRBV4-3 and TRBJ1-2; D gene ambiguous. The germline V and J ends were trimmed by 0 bases and 2 bases, with 13 bases remaining between them. The CDR3 is made up of 16 amino acids. Germline V gene sequence: CDR1 LGHNA, CDR2 YSLEER. CDR3 loop: CASSQEWAAKNYGYTF. The CDR3 region has the DNA TGCGCCAGCAGCCAAGAGTGGGCAGCGAAAAACTATGGCTACACCTTC.

A few counts support this clone. The V call is TRBV5-6, the J call TRBJ2-3, with D possibly being TRBD1 or TRBD2 (5 bases each). The CDR3 is 13 amino acids. V gave up 4 bases and J gave up 2 bases, with 8 bases separating them. CDR1 is SGHDT, CDR2 YYEEEE, per germline. Here the CDR3 reads CASSRDATDTQYF. Written as DNA, the CDR3 is TGTGCCAGCAGCCGGGACGCCACAGATACGCAGTATTTT.

This clone was detected only once. This chain links TRBV6-1 with TRBJ1-3; D call uncertain. In germline, CDR1 is MNHNS, CDR2 SASEGT. Trimming removed 3 bases from V and 3 bases from J, with 12 bases in between. This CDR3 has 15 amino acids. In DNA form, the CDR3 reads TGTGCCAGCAGTGAGGGGTGGGGTGGTGGAAACACCATATATTTT. Amino acid sequence: CASSEGWGGGNTIYF.

This chain uses TRBV21-1 with TRBJ2-7; the table's TRBD1 call for D was not verified on the DNA. TRBV21-1 is marked as a pseudogene. The CDR3 is made up of 15 amino acids. The CDR3, as DNA: TGTGCCAGCAGCAATTGGGGACAGAGTTACGAGGAGCAGTACTTC. This encodes CASSNWGQSYEEQYF.

The chain joins TRBV5-6 to TRBJ2-7, with TRBD1 matching 9 bases. The CDR3 covers 13 residues. Germline CDR1 is SGHDT and CDR2 is YYEEEE. With 4 bases clipped from V and 6 bases from J, the junction kept 5 bases outside the gene matches. The chain's CDR3 is CASSIQGAGEQYF. CDR3 nucleotides: TGTGCCAGCAGCATACAGGGGGCTGGCGAGCAGTACTTC.

In this sample, this clone turned up a few times. The chain has TRBV5-6 and TRBJ2-7; D unclear. Trimming stripped 2 bases from V and 1 base from J, with 10 bases between. The CDR3 has 14 residues. In germline, CDR1 is SGHDT, CDR2 YYEEEE. CDR3 residues: CASSLGYPSYEQYF. DNA of the CDR3: TGTGCCAGCAGCTTAGGGTATCCATCCTACGAGCAGTACTTC.

The rearrangement uses TRBV7-5 and TRBJ2-7; the table names TRBD1, a call not compared with the DNA. TRBV7-5 is recorded as a pseudogene. This CDR3 has 14 amino acids. Here the CDR3 reads CASSLAEDSYEQYF. The CDR3 region has the DNA TGTGCCAGCAGCTTAGCAGAAGACTCCTACGAGCAGTACTTC.

The CDR3 is CASSASLNTEAFF. The CDR3 DNA reads TGTGCCAGCAGCGCCAGCCTGAACACTGAAGCTTTCTTT. The V and J genes are TRBV9 and TRBJ1-1; D unclear. The V end lost 3 bases, the J end lost 0 bases, and 6 bases lay between the germline ends. Germline CDR1 SGDLS, CDR2 YYNGEE. The CDR3 has 13 amino acids.

The rearrangement uses TRBV15 and TRBJ1-1; a weak D match, TRBD1 (5 bases). The V gene lost 4 bases and the J gene lost 1 base, with 16 bases spanning the gap. The CDR3 is made up of 16 amino acids. CDR1 LNHNV and CDR2 YYDKDF come from the germline V gene (reference sequence). The CDR3 is CATSTRGGDRNTEAFF. Here the CDR3 DNA reads TGTGCCACCAGCACCCGAGGAGGCGACAGGAACACTGAAGCTTTCTTT.

This chain uses TRBV7-2 with TRBJ1-4; no clear D gene. This CDR3 has 14 residues. Germline CDR1 reads SGHTA; CDR2 reads FQGNSA. V dropped 0 bases and J dropped 4 bases, with 6 bases sitting between them. The CDR3 nucleotides read TGTGCCAGCAGCTTAGCAACAGTTAATGAAAAACTGTTTTTT. It yields the protein CASSLATVNEKLFF.

This rearrangement joins TRBV29-1 to TRBJ1-3; D unclear. Germline V gene sequence: CDR1 SQVTM, CDR2 ANQGSEA. The germline V and J ends were trimmed by 2 bases and 1 base, with 6 bases remaining between them. CDR3 length: 13 residues. The CDR3 is CSVEKVSGNTIYF. In DNA, the CDR3 is TGCAGCGTTGAAAAGGTTTCTGGAAACACCATATATTTT.

This chain uses TRBV11-3 with TRBJ1-5; TRBD1 matches at 8 bases. V shed 5 bases, J shed 5 bases, and the junction held 2 bases outside the gene matches. The CDR3 extends over 13 amino acids. Germline V lookup: CDR1 SGHNT, CDR2 YENEEA. CDR3 region: CASSMDRDQPQHF. As DNA, the CDR3 is TGTGCCAGCAGCATGGACAGGGATCAGCCCCAGCATTTT. Looking up the rest from reference TRBV11-3 and TRBJ1-5 gives the full variable domain: EAGVVQSPRYKIIEKKQPVAFWCNPISGHNTLYWYLQNLGQGPELLIRYENEEAVDDSQLPKDRFSAERLKGVDSTLKIQPAELGDSAVYLCASSMDRDQPQHFGDGTRLSIL.